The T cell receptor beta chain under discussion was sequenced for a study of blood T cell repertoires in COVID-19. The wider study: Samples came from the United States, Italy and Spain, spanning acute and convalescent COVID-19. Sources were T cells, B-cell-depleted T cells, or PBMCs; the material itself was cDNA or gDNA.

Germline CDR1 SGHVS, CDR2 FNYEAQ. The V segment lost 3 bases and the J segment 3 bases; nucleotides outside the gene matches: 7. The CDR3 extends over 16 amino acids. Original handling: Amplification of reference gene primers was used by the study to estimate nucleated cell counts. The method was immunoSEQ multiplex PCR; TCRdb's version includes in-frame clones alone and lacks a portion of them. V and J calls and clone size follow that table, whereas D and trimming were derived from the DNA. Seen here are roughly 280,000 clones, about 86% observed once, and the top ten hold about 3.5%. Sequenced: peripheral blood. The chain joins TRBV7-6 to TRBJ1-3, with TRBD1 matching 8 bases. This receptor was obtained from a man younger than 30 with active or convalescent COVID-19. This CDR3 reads CASSLNTGGNGNTIYF. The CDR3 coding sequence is TGTGCCAGCAGCTTGAACACAGGGGGAAATGGAAACACCATATATTTT.